This T cell receptor (beta chain) was profiled in a study of blood T cell repertoires in COVID-19. This clone appeared a single time. Clones were read by immunoSEQ multiplex PCR, and TCRdb kept only the in-frame ones, dropping some. The repertoire holds 400,000 to 450,000 clones, with roughly 88% as singletons. The receptor's source is a woman aged 50 to 60 with COVID-19, enrolled during active disease. Sequenced sample: peripheral blood.

The CDR3 reads CASSDRQLYSYNEQFF. CDR3 coding DNA: TGTGCCAGCAGTGATCGACAGTTATACTCCTACAATGAGCAGTTCTTC. This sequence joins TRBV6-1 and TRBJ2-1, with D perhaps matching TRBD1 (5 bases). V was shortened by 3 bases and J by 0 bases, with 12 bases between the two germline ends. The CDR3 is 16 residues long. Germline V gene lookup returns CDR1 MNHNS and CDR2 SASEGT.